The entry that follows covers one TCR beta chain sequence. Its target is not known. The record originates from a study of cytomegalovirus exposure and HLA in healthy donors. Study-level results: Across donors, sequencing depth was assumed by presence/absence analyses to be roughly uniform. The study designated 150 or so TCR beta chains cytomegalovirus-associated.

With 60 Vbeta and 13 Jbeta primers, the PCR was carried out. Generated by immunoSEQ multiplex PCR, the TCRdb table keeps only in-frame clones and is missing some. The table records 200,000 to 300,000 clones, approximately 84% of them present only once. Source material: PBMCs. This TCR was sampled from a girl aged 2-10 years in good health and CMV-seronegative.

CDR3 nucleotides: TGTGCCAGCAGTTACTCAGGGGACAGGGTAACTGAAGCTTTCTTT. Translating gives CASSYSGDRVTEAFF. The chain joins TRBV6-5 to TRBJ1-1; 9 bases align to TRBD1. V lost 0 bases to trimming and J lost 5 bases; unmatched junction nucleotides: 4. Germline lookup yields CDR1 MNHEY and CDR2 SVGAGI. This CDR3 spans 15 amino acids.